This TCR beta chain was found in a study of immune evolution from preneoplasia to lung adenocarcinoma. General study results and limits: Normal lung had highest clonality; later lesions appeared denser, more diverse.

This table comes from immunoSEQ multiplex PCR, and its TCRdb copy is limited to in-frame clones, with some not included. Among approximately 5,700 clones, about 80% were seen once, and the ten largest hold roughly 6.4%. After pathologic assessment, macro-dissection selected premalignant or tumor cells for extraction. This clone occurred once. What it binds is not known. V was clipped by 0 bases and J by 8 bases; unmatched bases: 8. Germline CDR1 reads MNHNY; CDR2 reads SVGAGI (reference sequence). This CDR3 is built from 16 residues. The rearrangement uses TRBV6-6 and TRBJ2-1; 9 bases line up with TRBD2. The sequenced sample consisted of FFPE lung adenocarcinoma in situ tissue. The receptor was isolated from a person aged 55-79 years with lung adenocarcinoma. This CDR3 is CASSYSRAGGLDEQFF. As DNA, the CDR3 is TGTGCCAGCAGTTACTCGAGGGCGGGGGGGCTCGATGAGCAGTTCTTC.